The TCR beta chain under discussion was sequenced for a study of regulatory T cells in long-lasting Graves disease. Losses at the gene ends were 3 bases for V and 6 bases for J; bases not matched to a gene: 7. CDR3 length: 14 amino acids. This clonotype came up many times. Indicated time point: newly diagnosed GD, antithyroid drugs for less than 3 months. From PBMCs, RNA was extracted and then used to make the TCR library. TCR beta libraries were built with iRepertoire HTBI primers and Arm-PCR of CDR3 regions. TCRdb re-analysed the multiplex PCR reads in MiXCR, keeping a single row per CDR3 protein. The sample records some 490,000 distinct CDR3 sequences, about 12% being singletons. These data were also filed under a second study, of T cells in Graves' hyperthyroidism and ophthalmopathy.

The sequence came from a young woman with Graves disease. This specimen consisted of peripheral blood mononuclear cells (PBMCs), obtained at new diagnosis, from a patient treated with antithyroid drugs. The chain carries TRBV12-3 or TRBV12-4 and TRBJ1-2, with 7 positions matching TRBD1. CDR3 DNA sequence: TGTGCCAGCAGTTTGGCCAGGGGGAAGGATGGCTACACCTTC. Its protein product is CASSLARGKDGYTF.